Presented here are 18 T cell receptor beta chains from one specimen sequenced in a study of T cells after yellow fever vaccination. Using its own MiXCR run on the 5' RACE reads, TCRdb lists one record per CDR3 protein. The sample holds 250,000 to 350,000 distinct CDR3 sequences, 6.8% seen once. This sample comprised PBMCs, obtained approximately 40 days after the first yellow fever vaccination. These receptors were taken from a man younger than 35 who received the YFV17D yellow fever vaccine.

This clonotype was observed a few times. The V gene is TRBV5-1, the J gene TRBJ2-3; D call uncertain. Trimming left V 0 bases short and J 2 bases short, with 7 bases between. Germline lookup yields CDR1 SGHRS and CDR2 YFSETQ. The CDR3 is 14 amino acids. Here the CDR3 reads CASSLVGPTDTQYF. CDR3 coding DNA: TGCGCCAGCAGCTTGGTCGGGCCCACAGATACGCAGTATTTT. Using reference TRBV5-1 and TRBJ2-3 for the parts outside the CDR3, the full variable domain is KAGVTQTPRYLIKTRGQQVTLSCSPISGHRSVSWYQQTPGQGLQFLFEYFSETQRNKGNFPGRFSGRQFSNSRSEMNVSTLELGDSALYLCASSLVGPTDTQYFGPGTRLTVL.

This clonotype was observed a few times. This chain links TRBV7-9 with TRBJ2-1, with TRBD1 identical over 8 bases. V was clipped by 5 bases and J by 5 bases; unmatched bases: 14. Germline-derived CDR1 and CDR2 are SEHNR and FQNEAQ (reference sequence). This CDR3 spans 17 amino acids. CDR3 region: CASSPVVGQGRDNEQFF. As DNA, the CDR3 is TGTGCCAGCAGCCCCGTGGTTGGACAGGGACGGGACAATGAGCAGTTCTTC.

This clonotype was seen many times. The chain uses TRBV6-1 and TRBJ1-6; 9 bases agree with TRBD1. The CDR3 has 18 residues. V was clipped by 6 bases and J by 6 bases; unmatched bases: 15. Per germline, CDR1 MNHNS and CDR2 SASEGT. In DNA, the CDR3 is TGTGCCAGCAGAAGGACAGGGGACCTTCCCCTACCTAATTCACCCCTCCACTTT. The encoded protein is CASRRTGDLPLPNSPLHF.

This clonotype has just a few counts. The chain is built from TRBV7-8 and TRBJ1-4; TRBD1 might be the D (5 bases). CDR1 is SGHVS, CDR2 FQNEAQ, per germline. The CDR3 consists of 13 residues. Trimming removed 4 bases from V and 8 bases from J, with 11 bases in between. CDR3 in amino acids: CASSSRGKEKLFF. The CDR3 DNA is TGTGCCAGCAGCTCGCGGGGCAAAGAAAAACTGTTTTTT.

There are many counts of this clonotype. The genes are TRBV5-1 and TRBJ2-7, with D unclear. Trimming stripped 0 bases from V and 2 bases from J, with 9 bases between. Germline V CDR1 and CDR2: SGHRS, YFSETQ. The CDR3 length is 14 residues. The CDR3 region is CASSLGGQTYEQYF. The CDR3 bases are TGCGCCAGCAGCTTGGGCGGTCAGACCTACGAGCAGTACTTC.

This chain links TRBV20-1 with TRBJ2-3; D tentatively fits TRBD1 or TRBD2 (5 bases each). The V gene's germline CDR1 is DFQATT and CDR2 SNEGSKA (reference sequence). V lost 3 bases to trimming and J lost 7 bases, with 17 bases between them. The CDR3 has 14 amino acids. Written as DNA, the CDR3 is TGCAGTGCTAGCCAGATGTCTGGGACGAATACGCAGTATTTT. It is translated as CSASQMSGTNTQYF.

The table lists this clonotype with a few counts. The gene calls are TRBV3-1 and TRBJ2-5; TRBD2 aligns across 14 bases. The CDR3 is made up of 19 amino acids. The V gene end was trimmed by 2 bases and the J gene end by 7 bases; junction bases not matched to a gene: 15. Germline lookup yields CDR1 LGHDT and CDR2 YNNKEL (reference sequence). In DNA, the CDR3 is TGTGCCAGCAGCCAATCGGGGCCGACTAGCGGGGGGGACACAAGGACCCAGTACTTC. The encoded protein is CASSQSGPTSGGDTRTQYF.

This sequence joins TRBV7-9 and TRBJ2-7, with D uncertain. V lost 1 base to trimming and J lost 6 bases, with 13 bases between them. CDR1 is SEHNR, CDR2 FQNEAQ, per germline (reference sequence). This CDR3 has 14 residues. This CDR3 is CASSLVRHRAEQYF. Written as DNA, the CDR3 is TGTGCCAGCAGCTTAGTTAGACACCGCGCCGAGCAGTACTTC.

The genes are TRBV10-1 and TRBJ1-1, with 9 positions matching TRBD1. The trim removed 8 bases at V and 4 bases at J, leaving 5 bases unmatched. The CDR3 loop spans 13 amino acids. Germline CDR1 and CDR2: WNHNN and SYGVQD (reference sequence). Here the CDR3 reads CASSRDRATEAFF. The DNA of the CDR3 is TGCGCCAGCTCCCGGGACAGGGCCACTGAAGCTTTCTTT.

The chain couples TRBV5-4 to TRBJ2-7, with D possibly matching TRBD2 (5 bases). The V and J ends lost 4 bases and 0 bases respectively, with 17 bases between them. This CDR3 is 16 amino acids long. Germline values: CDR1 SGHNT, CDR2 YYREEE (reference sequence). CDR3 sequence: CASSQNRGTSSYEQYF. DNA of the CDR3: TGTGCCAGCAGCCAAAACCGAGGAACTAGCTCCTACGAGCAGTACTTC. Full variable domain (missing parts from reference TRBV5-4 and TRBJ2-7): ETGVTQSPTHLIKTRGQQVTLRCSSQSGHNTVSWYQQALGQGPQFIFQYYREEENGRGNFPPRFSGLQFPNYSSELNVNALELDDSALYLCASSQNRGTSSYEQYFGPGTRLTVT.

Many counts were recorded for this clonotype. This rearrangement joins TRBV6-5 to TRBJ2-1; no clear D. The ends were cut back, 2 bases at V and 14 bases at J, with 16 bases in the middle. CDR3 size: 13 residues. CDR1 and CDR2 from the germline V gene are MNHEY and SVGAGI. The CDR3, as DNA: TGTGCCAGCAGTTACCGGGCTAAAAGTGCGGAGTTCTTC. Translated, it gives CASSYRAKSAEFF.

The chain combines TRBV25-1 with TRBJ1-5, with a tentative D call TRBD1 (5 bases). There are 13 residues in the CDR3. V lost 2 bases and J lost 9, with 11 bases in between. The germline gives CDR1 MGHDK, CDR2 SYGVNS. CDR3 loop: CASSETGDGPQHF. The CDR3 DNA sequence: TGTGCCAGCAGTGAAACGGGGGACGGGCCCCAGCATTTT.

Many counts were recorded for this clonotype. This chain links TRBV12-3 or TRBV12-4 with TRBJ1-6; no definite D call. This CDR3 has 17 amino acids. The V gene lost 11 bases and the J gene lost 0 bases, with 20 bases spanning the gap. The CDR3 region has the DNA TGTGCCTTGACCGGGCCTCTGGCGGGCTCCTATAATTCACCCCTCCACTTT. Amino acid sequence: CALTGPLAGSYNSPLHF.

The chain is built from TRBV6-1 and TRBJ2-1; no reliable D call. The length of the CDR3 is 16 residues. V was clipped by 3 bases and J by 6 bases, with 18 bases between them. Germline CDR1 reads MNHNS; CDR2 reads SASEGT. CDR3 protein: CASSDPLPGRPNEQFF. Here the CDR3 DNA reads TGTGCCAGCAGTGATCCCCTTCCCGGTAGACCCAATGAGCAGTTCTTC.

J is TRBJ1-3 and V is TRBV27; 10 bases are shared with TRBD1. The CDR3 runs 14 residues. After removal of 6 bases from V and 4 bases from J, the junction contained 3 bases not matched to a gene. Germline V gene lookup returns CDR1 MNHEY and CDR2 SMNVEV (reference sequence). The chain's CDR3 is CASRTGGTGNTIYF. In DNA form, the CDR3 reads TGTGCCAGCAGGACAGGGGGCACCGGAAACACCATATATTTT.

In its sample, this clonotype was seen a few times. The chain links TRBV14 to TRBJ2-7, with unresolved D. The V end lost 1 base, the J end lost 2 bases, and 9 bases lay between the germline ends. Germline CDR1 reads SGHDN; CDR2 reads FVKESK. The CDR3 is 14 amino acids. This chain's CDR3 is CASSQGVRPYEQYV. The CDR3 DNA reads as TGTGCCAGCAGCCAAGGGGTGCGACCCTACGAGCAGTACGTC.

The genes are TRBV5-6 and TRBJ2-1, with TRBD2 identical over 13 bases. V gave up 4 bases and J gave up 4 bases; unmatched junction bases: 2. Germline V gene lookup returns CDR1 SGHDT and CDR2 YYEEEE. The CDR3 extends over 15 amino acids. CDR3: CASSGTSGIYNEQFF. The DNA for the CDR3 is TGTGCCAGCAGCGGGACTAGCGGGATTTACAATGAGCAGTTCTTC.

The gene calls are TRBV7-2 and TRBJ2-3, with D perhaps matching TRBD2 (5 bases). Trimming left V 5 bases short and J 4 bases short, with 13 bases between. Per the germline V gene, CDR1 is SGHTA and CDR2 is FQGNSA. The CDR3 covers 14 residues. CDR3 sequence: CASSALLLADTQYF. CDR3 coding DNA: TGTGCCAGCAGCGCCCTTTTACTAGCAGATACGCAGTATTTT.